The 20 T cell receptor beta chains below were found in one sample sequenced in a study of blood T cell repertoires in COVID-19. TCRdb's table, derived via immunoSEQ multiplex PCR, lists solely in-frame clones and lacks some. The table lists approximately 100,000 clones, about 80% of them singletons. Sequenced sample: peripheral blood. These receptors originate from a man between 65 and 85 years old with acute or convalescent COVID-19.

This clone has more than one count but fewer than ten. The chain is built from TRBV28 and TRBJ2-7; possibly TRBD1 for D (6 bases). The CDR3 loop spans 14 amino acids. The germline gives CDR1 MDHEN, CDR2 SYDVKM. Trimming shortened V by 1 base and J by 6 bases, and 13 bases separated the two germline ends. CDR3: CASSLSGTQGEQYF. The DNA of the CDR3 is TGTGCCAGCAGTTTATCCGGGACACAGGGCGAGCAGTACTTC.

The chain couples TRBV27 to TRBJ2-1, with TRBD2 identical over 11 bases. The CDR3 consists of 16 residues. Germline V gives CDR1 MNHEY, CDR2 SMNVEV (reference sequence). Trimming at V came to 6 bases and at J to 7 bases, leaving 11 bases not matched to a gene. The CDR3 DNA reads TGTGCCAGCAGCCCCCATACTAGCGGGAGTTTAAATGAGCAGTTCTTC. It translates to CASSPHTSGSLNEQFF.

V and J are TRBV6-4 and TRBJ1-1, with no clear D. Trimming shortened V by 4 bases and J by 2 bases, and 8 bases separated the two germline ends. Germline V gene data show CDR1 as MRHNA and CDR2 as SNTAGT. The CDR3 has 13 residues. The CDR3 spells CASSASSNTEAFF. CDR3 nucleotide sequence: TGTGCCAGCAGTGCCTCATCAAACACTGAAGCTTTCTTT.

The chain joins TRBV7-9 to TRBJ1-5; D call uncertain. The V end was cut by 5 bases, the J end by 0 bases, with 8 bases between. Germline CDR1 reads SEHNR; CDR2 reads FQNEAQ (reference sequence). The CDR3 contains 14 residues. Here the CDR3 DNA reads TGTGCCAGCAGCGACACAGCTAGCAATCAGCCCCAGCATTTT. As protein: CASSDTASNQPQHF.

The rearrangement uses TRBV5-1 and TRBJ2-7; D not resolved. Trimming stripped 0 bases from V and 1 base from J, with 8 bases between. This CDR3 is built from 14 residues. CDR1 is SGHRS and CDR2 is YFSETQ in the germline V gene. CDR3 coding DNA: TGCGCCAGCAGCTTGGCCACGGAGTCCTACGAGCAGTACTTC. This sequence encodes CASSLATESYEQYF. The full variable domain, completed using reference TRBV5-1 and TRBJ2-7, is KAGVTQTPRYLIKTRGQQVTLSCSPISGHRSVSWYQQTPGQGLQFLFEYFSETQRNKGNFPGRFSGRQFSNSRSEMNVSTLELGDSALYLCASSLATESYEQYFGPGTRLTVT.

This clone was detected only once. V and J are TRBV7-9 and TRBJ2-7, with 11 positions matching TRBD2. Trimming removed 5 bases from V and 7 bases from J; junction bases left unmatched: 10. Germline V gives CDR1 SEHNR, CDR2 FQNEAQ (reference sequence). This CDR3 contains 15 residues. The CDR3 protein is CASSLLLAGAHEQYF. The CDR3 bases are TGTGCCAGCAGCCTCTTACTAGCGGGAGCTCATGAGCAGTACTTC.

The chain has TRBV18 and TRBJ1-3; D might be TRBD1 (5 bases). Germline CDR1 KGHSH, CDR2 LQKENI. This CDR3 has 15 residues. V was trimmed by 2 bases and J by 4 bases, leaving 12 bases between them. Here the CDR3 reads CASSPAGGEGNTIYF. CDR3 nucleotides: TGTGCCAGCTCACCAGCCGGGGGAGAAGGAAACACCATATATTTT.

The rearrangement links TRBV6-5 to TRBJ1-1, with a tentative D call TRBD1 (6 bases). Germline V CDR1 and CDR2: MNHEY, SVGAGI. Trimming cost V 1 base and J 3 bases, with 15 bases left between them. The CDR3 is 16 amino acids. The CDR3 protein is CASSYWTVGGYTEAFF. CDR3 coding DNA: TGTGCCAGCAGTTACTGGACAGTTGGTGGATACACTGAAGCTTTCTTT.

V gene TRBV6-5 combines with J gene TRBJ1-3; D remains ambiguous. Germline lookup yields CDR1 MNHEY and CDR2 SVGAGI. V was clipped by 6 bases and J by 0 bases, with 6 bases between them. The CDR3 contains 13 residues. CDR3 sequence: CASRPGSGNTIYF. The CDR3 coding sequence is TGTGCCAGCAGGCCCGGCTCTGGAAACACCATATATTTT.

The chain has TRBV19 and TRBJ1-5, with D unclear. V was clipped by 3 bases and J by 0 bases, with 9 bases between them. CDR3 size: 15 residues. Germline CDR1 reads LNHDA; CDR2 reads SQIVND (reference sequence). The CDR3 nucleotides read TGTGCCAGTAGTATTATAGCCCGTAGCAATCAGCCCCAGCATTTT. Translation gives CASSIIARSNQPQHF.

The chain carries TRBV11-2 and TRBJ2-3, with no clear D. Germline values: CDR1 SGHAT, CDR2 FQNNGV. V lost 1 base and J lost 2, with 7 bases in between. The CDR3 extends over 14 amino acids. This CDR3 is CASSLVHNTDTQYF. DNA of the CDR3: TGTGCCAGCAGCTTAGTCCACAACACAGATACGCAGTATTTT.

The chain links TRBV18 to TRBJ1-5, with D hard to call. Trimming took off 3 bases at V and 6 bases at J, with 9 bases between the two ends. The CDR3 is 13 residues long. Per germline, CDR1 KGHSH and CDR2 LQKENI. The CDR3 DNA is TGTGCCAGCTCACCCGGGTTCGGTCAGCCCCAGCATTTT. It yields the protein CASSPGFGQPQHF.

The rearrangement joins TRBV2 to TRBJ2-4, with 7 bases aligning to TRBD2. Germline assignment: CDR1 SNHLY and CDR2 FYNNEI. Losses at the gene ends were 3 bases for V and 8 bases for J; bases not matched to a gene: 10. This CDR3 is 15 amino acids long. Written as DNA, the CDR3 is TGTGCCAGCAGTGAGGACTCGCGGGAGTGGGACATTCAGTACTTC. Translating it yields CASSEDSREWDIQYF.

The chain couples TRBV18 to TRBJ2-3; 10 nucleotides align to TRBD1. The ends lost 3 bases at V and 4 bases at J; junction bases unmatched: 4. CDR3 length equals 15 residues. CDR1 is KGHSH and CDR2 is LQKENI in the germline V gene. In nucleotides, the CDR3 is TGTGCCAGCTCACCCCGGGACAGGGGATCAGATACGCAGTATTTT. Encoded protein: CASSPRDRGSDTQYF.

The sample holds one count of this clone. V usage is TRBV28 and J usage is TRBJ1-1; D call uncertain. V was trimmed by 6 bases and J by 9 bases, leaving 8 bases between them. CDR3 length: 10 residues. From germline, CDR1 is MDHEN and CDR2 SYDVKM. CDR3 DNA sequence: TGTGCCAGCAGAAACTCTCAAGCTTTCTTT. It yields the protein CASRNSQAFF. Full variable domain (rest looked up from reference TRBV28 and TRBJ1-1): DVKVTQSSRYLVKRTGEKVFLECVQDMDHENMFWYRQDPGLGLRLIYFSYDVKMKEKGDIPEGYSVSREKKERFSLILESASTNQTSMYLCASRNSQAFFGQGTRLTVV.

V gene TRBV27 combines with J gene TRBJ1-2, with D tentatively TRBD1 (5 bases). The CDR3 spans 15 residues. V was pared by 4 bases and J by 7 bases, with 19 bases between. Germline values: CDR1 MNHEY, CDR2 SMNVEV (reference sequence). The CDR3 protein is CASSWDYPGTSGYTF. CDR3 coding DNA: TGTGCCAGCAGTTGGGACTATCCGGGGACCTCTGGCTACACCTTC.

The chain is built from TRBV18 and TRBJ2-7, with D tentatively TRBD2 (6 bases). The CDR3 loop spans 15 amino acids. Looked up from germline, CDR1 is KGHSH and CDR2 is LQKENI. V lost 0 bases, J lost 2 bases, and 11 bases lay in between. Here the CDR3 DNA reads TGTGCCAGCTCACCACCAACTAGCAGCCCCTACGAGCAGTACTTC. This encodes CASSPPTSSPYEQYF.

This sequence joins TRBV5-4 and TRBJ2-3, with 7 bases that match TRBD2. This CDR3 has 16 amino acids. Germline CDR1 is SGHNT and CDR2 is YYREEE (reference sequence). The V and J ends lost 4 bases and 3 bases, in that order; junction bases with no gene match: 11. This CDR3 reads CASSRTSYGGTDTQYF. The CDR3 DNA follows: TGTGCCAGCAGCCGGACTAGTTATGGTGGTACAGATACGCAGTATTTT.

This chain joins TRBV25-1 and TRBJ1-4, with D possibly being TRBD1 (5 bases). CDR3 length: 17 residues. Germline assignment: CDR1 MGHDK and CDR2 SYGVNS. V lost 3 bases, J lost 6 bases, and 20 bases lay in between. Here the CDR3 DNA reads TGTGCCAGCAGTGAGTTCAAGGGGATCGATGATCATGAAAAACTGTTTTTT. Its translation: CASSEFKGIDDHEKLFF.

The V gene is TRBV29-1, the J gene TRBJ2-3, with D tentatively TRBD1 (5 bases). The CDR3 runs to 11 residues. V lost 4 bases and J lost 4, with 6 bases in between. Per the germline V gene, CDR1 is SQVTM and CDR2 is ANQGSEA. The CDR3 region has the DNA TGCAGCGTTGTGACAGCAGATACGCAGTATTTT. As protein: CSVVTADTQYF.